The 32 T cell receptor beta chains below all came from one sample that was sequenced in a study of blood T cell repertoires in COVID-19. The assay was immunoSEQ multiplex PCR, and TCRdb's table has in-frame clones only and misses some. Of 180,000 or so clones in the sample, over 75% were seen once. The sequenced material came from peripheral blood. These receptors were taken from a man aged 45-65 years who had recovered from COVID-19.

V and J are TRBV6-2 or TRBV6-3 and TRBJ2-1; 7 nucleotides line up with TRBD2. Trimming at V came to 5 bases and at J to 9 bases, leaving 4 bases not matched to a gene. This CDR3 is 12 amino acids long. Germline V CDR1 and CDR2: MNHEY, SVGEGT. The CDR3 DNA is TGTGCCAGCAGTCGGCGGGAGAGTGAGCAGTTCTTC. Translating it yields CASSRRESEQFF.

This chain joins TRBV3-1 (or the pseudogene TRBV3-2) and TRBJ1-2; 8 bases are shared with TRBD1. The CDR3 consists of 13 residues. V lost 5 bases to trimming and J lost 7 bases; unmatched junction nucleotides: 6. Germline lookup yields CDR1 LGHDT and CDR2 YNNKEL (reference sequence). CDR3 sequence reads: CASSFQGAGGYTF. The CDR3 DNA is TGTGCCAGCAGCTTCCAGGGGGCCGGTGGCTACACCTTC.

CDR3 sequence reads: CASSSIQRESTDTQYF. The CDR3 nucleotides are TGTGCCAGCAGCTCCATCCAGCGGGAAAGCACAGATACGCAGTATTTT. The chain links TRBV13 to TRBJ2-3, with 7 bases lining up with TRBD2. The V gene end was trimmed by 4 bases and the J gene end by 0 bases; junction bases not matched to a gene: 7. Looked up from germline, CDR1 is PRHDT and CDR2 is FYEKMQ (reference sequence). This CDR3 spans 16 amino acids. Using reference TRBV13 and TRBJ2-3 for the parts outside the CDR3, the full variable domain is AAGVIQSPRHLIKEKRETATLKCYPIPRHDTVYWYQQGPGQDPQFLISFYEKMQSDKGSIPDRFSAQQFSDYHSELNMSSLELGDSALYFCASSSIQRESTDTQYFGPGTRLTVL.

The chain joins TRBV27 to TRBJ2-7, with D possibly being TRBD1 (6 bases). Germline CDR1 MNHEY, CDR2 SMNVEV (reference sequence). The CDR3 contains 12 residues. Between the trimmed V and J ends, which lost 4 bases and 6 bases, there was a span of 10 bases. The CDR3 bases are TGTGCCAGCAGTTCAGGGGTGGGCGAGCAGTACTTC. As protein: CASSSGVGEQYF.

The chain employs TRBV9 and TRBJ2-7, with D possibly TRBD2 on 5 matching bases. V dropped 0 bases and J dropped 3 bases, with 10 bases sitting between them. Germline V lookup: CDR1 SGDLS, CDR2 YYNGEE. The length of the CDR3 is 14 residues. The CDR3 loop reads CASSVDGLLYEQYF. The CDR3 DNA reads TGTGCCAGCAGCGTAGACGGACTCCTCTACGAGCAGTACTTC. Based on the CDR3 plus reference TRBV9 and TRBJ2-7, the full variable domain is DSGVTQTPKHLITATGQRVTLRCSPRSGDLSVYWYQQSLDQGLQFLIQYYNGEERAKGNILERFSAQQFPDLHSELNLSSLELGDSALYFCASSVDGLLYEQYFGPGTRLTVT.

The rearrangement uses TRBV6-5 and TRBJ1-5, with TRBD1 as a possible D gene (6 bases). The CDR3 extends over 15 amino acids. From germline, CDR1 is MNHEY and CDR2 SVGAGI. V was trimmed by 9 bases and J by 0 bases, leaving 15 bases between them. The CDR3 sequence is CASRNRADSNQPQHF. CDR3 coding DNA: TGTGCCAGTCGGAACAGGGCCGATAGCAATCAGCCCCAGCATTTT.

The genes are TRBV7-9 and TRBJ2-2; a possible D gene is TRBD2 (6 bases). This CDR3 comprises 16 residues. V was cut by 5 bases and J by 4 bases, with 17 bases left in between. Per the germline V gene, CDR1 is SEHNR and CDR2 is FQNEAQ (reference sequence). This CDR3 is CASSVSGDVVTGELFF. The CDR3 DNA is TGTGCCAGCAGCGTGTCGGGGGATGTGGTCACCGGGGAGCTGTTTTTT.

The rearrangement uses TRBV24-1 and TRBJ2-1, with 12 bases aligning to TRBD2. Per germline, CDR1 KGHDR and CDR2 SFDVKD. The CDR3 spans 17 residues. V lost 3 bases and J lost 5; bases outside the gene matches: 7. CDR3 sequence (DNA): TGTGCCACCAGTGATATCGGACTAGCGGGAAATAACAATGAGCAGTTCTTC. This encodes CATSDIGLAGNNNEQFF.

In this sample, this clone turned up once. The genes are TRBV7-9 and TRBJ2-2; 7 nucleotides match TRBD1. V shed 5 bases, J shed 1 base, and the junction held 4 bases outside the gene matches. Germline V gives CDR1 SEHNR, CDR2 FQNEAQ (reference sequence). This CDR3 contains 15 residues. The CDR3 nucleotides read TGTGCCAGCAGCCTGACAGGGATGAACACCGGGGAGCTGTTTTTT. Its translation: CASSLTGMNTGELFF.

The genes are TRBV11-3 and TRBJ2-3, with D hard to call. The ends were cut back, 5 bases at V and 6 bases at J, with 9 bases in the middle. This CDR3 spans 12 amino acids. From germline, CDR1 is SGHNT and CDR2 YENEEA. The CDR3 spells CASSQDLDTQYF. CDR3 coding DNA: TGTGCCAGCAGCCAAGACTTGGATACGCAGTATTTT.

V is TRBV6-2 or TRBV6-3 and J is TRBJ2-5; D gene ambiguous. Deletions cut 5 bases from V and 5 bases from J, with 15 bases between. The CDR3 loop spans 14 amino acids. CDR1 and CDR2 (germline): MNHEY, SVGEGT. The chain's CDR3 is CASSLPPRSETQYF. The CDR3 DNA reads TGTGCCAGCAGTCTCCCCCCTAGATCCGAGACCCAGTACTTC.

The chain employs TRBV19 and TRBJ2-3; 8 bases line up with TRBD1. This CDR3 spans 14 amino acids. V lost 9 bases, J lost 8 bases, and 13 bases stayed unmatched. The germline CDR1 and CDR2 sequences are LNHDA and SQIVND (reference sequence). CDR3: CASTGGRAGGTQYF. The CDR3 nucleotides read TGTGCCAGCACAGGGGGGCGGGCCGGAGGTACGCAGTATTTT.

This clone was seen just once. Here the CDR3 reads CATSQGGRLGYEQYF. The CDR3 DNA follows: TGTGCCACCAGCCAAGGAGGGAGGTTAGGCTACGAGCAGTACTTC. V is TRBV15 and J is TRBJ2-7; perhaps TRBD2 as D (6 bases). The germline V and J ends were trimmed by 5 bases and 3 bases, with 17 bases remaining between them. The CDR3 length is 15 residues. The germline V gene has CDR1 LNHNV and CDR2 YYDKDF (reference sequence).

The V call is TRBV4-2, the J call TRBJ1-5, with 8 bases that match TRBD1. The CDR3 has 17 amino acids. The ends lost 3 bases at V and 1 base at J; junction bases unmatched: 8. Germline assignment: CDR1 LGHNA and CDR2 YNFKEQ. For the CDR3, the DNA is TGTGCCAGCAGCCAGGGTCCCGGACAGGGAAGCAATCAGCCCCAGCATTTT. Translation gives CASSQGPGQGSNQPQHF.

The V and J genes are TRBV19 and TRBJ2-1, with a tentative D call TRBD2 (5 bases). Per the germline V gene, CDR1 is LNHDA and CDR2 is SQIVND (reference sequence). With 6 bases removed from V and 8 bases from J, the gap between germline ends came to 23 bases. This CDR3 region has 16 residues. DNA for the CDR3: TGTGCCAGTAGGTCCCTGGGCGGAGACTTGAGGGATGAGCAGTTCTTC. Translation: CASRSLGGDLRDEQFF.

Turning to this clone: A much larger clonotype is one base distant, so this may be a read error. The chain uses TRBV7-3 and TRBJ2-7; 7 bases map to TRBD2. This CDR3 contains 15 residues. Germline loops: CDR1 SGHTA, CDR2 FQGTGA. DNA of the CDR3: TGTGCCAGCAACTTAACGGCTGCGGGAGTCGACGAGCAGTACTTC. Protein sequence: CASNLTAAGVDEQYF. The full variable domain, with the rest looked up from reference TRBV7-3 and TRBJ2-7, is GAGVSQTPSNKVTEKGKYVELRCDPISGHTALYWYRQSLGQGPEFLIYFQGTGAADDSGLPNDRFFAVRPEGSVSTLKIQRTERGDSAVYLCASNLTAAGVDEQYFGPGTRLTVT.

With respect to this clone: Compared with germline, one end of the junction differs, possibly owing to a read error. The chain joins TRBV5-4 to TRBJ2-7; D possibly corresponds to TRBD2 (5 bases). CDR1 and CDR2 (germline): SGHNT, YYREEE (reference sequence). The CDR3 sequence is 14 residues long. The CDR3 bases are TGTGCCAGCAGCTTGGATCTAGCCTCCCACGAGCAGTACTTC. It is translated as CASSLDLASHEQYF.

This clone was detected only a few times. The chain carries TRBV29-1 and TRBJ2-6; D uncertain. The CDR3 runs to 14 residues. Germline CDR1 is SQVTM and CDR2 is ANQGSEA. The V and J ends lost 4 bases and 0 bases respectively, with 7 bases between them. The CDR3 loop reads CSVGHSSGANVLTF. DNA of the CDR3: TGCAGCGTTGGACACAGCTCTGGGGCCAACGTCCTGACTTTC.

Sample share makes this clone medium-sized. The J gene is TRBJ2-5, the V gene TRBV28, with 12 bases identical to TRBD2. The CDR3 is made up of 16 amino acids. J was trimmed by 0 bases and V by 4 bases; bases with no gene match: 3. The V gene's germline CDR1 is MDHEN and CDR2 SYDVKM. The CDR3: CASSSGTSGYQETQYF. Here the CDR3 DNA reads TGTGCCAGCAGTTCCGGGACTAGCGGGTACCAAGAGACCCAGTACTTC.

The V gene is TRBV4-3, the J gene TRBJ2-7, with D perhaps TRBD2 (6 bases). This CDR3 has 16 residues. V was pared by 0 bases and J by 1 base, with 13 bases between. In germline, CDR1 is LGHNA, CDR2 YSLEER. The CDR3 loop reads CASSQDWLASSYEQYF. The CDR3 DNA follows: TGCGCCAGCAGCCAAGATTGGCTAGCGTCTTCCTACGAGCAGTACTTC.

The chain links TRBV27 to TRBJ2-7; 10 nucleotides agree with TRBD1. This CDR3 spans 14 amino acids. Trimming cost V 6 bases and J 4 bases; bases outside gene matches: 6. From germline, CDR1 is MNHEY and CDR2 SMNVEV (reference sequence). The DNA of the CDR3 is TGTGCCAGCAGGCCCAGGACAGGGGGTTACGAGCAGTACTTC. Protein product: CASRPRTGGYEQYF.

CDR3 sequence reads: CAIRTSGSVTDTQYF. CDR3 bases: TGCGCCATCCGGACTAGCGGGAGCGTCACAGATACGCAGTATTTT. The chain recombines TRBV10-1 with TRBJ2-3; 13 bases map to TRBD2. The V gene end was trimmed by 10 bases and the J gene end by 2 bases; junction bases not matched to a gene: 6. This CDR3 is 15 amino acids long. Germline V gene data show CDR1 as WNHNN and CDR2 as SYGVQD (reference sequence).

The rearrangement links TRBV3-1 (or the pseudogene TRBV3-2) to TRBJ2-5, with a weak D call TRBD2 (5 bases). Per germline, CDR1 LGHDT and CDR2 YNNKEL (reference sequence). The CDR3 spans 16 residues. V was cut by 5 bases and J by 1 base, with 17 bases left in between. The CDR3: CASSSIVVGAQETQYF. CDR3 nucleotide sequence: TGTGCCAGCAGCAGCATCGTCGTGGGAGCCCAAGAGACCCAGTACTTC.

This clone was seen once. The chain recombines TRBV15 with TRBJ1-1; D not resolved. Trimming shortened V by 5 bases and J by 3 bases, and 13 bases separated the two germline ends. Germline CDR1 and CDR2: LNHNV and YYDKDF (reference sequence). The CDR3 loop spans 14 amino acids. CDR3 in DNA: TGTGCCACCAGCCGAGTGAGGCCGTACACTGAAGCTTTCTTT. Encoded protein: CATSRVRPYTEAFF.

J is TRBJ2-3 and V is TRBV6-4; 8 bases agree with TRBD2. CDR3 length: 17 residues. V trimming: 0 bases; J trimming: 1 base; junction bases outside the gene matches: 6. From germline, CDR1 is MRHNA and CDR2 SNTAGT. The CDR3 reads CASSDSGGLGRTDTQYF. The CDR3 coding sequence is TGTGCCAGCAGTGACTCGGGGGGACTAGGACGCACAGATACGCAGTATTTT.

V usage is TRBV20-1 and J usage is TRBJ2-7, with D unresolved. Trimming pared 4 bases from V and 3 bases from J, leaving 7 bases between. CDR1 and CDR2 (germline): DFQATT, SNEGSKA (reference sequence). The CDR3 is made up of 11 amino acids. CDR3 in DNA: TGCAGTGCTAACCGAGACTACGAGCAGTACTTC. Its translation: CSANRDYEQYF.

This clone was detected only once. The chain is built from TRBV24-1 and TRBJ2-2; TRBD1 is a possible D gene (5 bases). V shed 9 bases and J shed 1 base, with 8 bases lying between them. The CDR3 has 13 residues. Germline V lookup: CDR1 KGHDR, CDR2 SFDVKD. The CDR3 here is CATGTGNTGELFF. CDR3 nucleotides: TGTGCCACCGGAACAGGGAACACCGGGGAGCTGTTTTTT.

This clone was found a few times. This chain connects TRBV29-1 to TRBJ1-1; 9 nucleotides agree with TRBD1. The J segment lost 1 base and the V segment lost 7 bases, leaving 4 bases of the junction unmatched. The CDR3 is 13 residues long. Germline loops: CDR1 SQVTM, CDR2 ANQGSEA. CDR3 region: CSAGQGTNTEAFF. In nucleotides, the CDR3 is TGCAGCGCTGGACAGGGGACGAACACTGAAGCTTTCTTT.

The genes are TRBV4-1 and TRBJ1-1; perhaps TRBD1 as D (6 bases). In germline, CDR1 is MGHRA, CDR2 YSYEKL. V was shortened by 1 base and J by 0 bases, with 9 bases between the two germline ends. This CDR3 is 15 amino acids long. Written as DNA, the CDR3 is TGCGCCAGCAGCCAAGTGAACAGGGTGAACACTGAAGCTTTCTTT. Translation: CASSQVNRVNTEAFF.

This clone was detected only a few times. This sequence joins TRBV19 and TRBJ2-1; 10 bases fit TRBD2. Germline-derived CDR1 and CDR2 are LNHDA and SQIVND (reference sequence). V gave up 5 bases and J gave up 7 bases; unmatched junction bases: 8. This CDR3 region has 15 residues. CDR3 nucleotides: TGTGCCAGTAGTTCTGGACTAGCGGCCGTTAATGAGCAGTTCTTC. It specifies CASSSGLAAVNEQFF.

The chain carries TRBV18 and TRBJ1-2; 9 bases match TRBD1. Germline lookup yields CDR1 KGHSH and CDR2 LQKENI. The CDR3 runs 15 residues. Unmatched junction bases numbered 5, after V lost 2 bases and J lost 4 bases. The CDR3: CASSPVGQGAYGYTF. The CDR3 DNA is TGTGCCAGCTCACCAGTGGGACAGGGAGCCTATGGCTACACCTTC. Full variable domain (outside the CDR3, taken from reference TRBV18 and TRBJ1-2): NAGVMQNPRHLVRRRGQEARLRCSPMKGHSHVYWYRQLPEEGLKFMVYLQKENIIDESGMPKERFSAEFPKEGPSILRIQQVVRGDSAAYFCASSPVGQGAYGYTFGSGTRLTVV.

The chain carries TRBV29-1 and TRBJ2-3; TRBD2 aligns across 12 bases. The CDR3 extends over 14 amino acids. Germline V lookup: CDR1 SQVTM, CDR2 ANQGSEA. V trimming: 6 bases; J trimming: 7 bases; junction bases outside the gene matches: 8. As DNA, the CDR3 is TGCAGCGTGGCTAGCGGGGGGGTTGGAAATACGCAGTATTTT. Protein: CSVASGGVGNTQYF.